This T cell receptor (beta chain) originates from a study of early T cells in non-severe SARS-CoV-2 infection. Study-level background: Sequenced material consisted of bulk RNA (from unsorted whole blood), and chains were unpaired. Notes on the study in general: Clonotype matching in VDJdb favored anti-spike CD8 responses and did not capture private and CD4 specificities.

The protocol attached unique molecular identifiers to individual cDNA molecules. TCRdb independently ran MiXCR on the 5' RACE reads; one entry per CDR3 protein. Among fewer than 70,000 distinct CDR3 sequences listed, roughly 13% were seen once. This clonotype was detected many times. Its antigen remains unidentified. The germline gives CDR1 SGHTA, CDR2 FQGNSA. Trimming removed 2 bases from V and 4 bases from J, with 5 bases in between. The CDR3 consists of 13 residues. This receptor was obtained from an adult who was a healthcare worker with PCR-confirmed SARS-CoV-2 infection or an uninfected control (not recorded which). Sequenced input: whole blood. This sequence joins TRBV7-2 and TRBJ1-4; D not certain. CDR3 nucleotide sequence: TGTGCCAGCAGCTTATGGGGTAATGAAAAACTGTTTTTT. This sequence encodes CASSLWGNEKLFF.